This TCR beta chain was recovered during a study of T cell responses to AZD1222 COVID-19 vaccine. Study as a whole: Second-dose schedules of about 4 or about 12 weeks were combined. Regarding the study as a whole: Spike-specific TCR breadth and depth were elevated following two AZD1222 doses.

TCRdb's table, derived via immunoSEQ multiplex PCR, lists solely in-frame clones and lacks some. The data hold over 100,000 clones, with roughly nine tenths observed a single time. V was cut by 2 bases and J by 0 bases, with 3 bases left in between. CDR1 and CDR2 (germline): SGHRS, YFSETQ. This CDR3 is built from 14 residues. As concerns this clone: Its cognate antigen is unknown.

V gene TRBV5-1 combines with J gene TRBJ2-6, with D hard to call. Here the sequenced sample was peripheral blood, taken on day 0 of AZD1222 vaccination. The TCR was taken from an adult in good health. The CDR3 bases are TGCGCCAGCAGCTTAAGCTCTGGGGCCAACGTCCTGACTTTC. This encodes CASSLSSGANVLTF.